The clone carrying this T cell receptor (beta chain) was recorded many times. The data were taken from a study of early T cells in non-severe SARS-CoV-2 infection. The CDR3 is 15 residues long. Germline-derived CDR1 and CDR2 are MNHNS and SASEGT. J lost 2 bases, V lost 3 bases, and 3 bases had no gene match. MiXCR was run by TCRdb on the 5' RACE reads, yielding one entry per CDR3 protein. This table has around 30,000 distinct CDR3 sequences, approximately 5% appearing once. The receptor was derived from an adult who was a healthcare worker with PCR-confirmed SARS-CoV-2 infection or an uninfected control (not recorded which). Source material: whole blood. The chain is built from TRBV6-1 and TRBJ2-3, with TRBD2 identical over 9 bases. CDR3 protein: CASSEGGGATDTQYF. The CDR3 DNA is TGTGCCAGCAGTGAGGGCGGGGGGGCCACAGATACGCAGTATTTT.